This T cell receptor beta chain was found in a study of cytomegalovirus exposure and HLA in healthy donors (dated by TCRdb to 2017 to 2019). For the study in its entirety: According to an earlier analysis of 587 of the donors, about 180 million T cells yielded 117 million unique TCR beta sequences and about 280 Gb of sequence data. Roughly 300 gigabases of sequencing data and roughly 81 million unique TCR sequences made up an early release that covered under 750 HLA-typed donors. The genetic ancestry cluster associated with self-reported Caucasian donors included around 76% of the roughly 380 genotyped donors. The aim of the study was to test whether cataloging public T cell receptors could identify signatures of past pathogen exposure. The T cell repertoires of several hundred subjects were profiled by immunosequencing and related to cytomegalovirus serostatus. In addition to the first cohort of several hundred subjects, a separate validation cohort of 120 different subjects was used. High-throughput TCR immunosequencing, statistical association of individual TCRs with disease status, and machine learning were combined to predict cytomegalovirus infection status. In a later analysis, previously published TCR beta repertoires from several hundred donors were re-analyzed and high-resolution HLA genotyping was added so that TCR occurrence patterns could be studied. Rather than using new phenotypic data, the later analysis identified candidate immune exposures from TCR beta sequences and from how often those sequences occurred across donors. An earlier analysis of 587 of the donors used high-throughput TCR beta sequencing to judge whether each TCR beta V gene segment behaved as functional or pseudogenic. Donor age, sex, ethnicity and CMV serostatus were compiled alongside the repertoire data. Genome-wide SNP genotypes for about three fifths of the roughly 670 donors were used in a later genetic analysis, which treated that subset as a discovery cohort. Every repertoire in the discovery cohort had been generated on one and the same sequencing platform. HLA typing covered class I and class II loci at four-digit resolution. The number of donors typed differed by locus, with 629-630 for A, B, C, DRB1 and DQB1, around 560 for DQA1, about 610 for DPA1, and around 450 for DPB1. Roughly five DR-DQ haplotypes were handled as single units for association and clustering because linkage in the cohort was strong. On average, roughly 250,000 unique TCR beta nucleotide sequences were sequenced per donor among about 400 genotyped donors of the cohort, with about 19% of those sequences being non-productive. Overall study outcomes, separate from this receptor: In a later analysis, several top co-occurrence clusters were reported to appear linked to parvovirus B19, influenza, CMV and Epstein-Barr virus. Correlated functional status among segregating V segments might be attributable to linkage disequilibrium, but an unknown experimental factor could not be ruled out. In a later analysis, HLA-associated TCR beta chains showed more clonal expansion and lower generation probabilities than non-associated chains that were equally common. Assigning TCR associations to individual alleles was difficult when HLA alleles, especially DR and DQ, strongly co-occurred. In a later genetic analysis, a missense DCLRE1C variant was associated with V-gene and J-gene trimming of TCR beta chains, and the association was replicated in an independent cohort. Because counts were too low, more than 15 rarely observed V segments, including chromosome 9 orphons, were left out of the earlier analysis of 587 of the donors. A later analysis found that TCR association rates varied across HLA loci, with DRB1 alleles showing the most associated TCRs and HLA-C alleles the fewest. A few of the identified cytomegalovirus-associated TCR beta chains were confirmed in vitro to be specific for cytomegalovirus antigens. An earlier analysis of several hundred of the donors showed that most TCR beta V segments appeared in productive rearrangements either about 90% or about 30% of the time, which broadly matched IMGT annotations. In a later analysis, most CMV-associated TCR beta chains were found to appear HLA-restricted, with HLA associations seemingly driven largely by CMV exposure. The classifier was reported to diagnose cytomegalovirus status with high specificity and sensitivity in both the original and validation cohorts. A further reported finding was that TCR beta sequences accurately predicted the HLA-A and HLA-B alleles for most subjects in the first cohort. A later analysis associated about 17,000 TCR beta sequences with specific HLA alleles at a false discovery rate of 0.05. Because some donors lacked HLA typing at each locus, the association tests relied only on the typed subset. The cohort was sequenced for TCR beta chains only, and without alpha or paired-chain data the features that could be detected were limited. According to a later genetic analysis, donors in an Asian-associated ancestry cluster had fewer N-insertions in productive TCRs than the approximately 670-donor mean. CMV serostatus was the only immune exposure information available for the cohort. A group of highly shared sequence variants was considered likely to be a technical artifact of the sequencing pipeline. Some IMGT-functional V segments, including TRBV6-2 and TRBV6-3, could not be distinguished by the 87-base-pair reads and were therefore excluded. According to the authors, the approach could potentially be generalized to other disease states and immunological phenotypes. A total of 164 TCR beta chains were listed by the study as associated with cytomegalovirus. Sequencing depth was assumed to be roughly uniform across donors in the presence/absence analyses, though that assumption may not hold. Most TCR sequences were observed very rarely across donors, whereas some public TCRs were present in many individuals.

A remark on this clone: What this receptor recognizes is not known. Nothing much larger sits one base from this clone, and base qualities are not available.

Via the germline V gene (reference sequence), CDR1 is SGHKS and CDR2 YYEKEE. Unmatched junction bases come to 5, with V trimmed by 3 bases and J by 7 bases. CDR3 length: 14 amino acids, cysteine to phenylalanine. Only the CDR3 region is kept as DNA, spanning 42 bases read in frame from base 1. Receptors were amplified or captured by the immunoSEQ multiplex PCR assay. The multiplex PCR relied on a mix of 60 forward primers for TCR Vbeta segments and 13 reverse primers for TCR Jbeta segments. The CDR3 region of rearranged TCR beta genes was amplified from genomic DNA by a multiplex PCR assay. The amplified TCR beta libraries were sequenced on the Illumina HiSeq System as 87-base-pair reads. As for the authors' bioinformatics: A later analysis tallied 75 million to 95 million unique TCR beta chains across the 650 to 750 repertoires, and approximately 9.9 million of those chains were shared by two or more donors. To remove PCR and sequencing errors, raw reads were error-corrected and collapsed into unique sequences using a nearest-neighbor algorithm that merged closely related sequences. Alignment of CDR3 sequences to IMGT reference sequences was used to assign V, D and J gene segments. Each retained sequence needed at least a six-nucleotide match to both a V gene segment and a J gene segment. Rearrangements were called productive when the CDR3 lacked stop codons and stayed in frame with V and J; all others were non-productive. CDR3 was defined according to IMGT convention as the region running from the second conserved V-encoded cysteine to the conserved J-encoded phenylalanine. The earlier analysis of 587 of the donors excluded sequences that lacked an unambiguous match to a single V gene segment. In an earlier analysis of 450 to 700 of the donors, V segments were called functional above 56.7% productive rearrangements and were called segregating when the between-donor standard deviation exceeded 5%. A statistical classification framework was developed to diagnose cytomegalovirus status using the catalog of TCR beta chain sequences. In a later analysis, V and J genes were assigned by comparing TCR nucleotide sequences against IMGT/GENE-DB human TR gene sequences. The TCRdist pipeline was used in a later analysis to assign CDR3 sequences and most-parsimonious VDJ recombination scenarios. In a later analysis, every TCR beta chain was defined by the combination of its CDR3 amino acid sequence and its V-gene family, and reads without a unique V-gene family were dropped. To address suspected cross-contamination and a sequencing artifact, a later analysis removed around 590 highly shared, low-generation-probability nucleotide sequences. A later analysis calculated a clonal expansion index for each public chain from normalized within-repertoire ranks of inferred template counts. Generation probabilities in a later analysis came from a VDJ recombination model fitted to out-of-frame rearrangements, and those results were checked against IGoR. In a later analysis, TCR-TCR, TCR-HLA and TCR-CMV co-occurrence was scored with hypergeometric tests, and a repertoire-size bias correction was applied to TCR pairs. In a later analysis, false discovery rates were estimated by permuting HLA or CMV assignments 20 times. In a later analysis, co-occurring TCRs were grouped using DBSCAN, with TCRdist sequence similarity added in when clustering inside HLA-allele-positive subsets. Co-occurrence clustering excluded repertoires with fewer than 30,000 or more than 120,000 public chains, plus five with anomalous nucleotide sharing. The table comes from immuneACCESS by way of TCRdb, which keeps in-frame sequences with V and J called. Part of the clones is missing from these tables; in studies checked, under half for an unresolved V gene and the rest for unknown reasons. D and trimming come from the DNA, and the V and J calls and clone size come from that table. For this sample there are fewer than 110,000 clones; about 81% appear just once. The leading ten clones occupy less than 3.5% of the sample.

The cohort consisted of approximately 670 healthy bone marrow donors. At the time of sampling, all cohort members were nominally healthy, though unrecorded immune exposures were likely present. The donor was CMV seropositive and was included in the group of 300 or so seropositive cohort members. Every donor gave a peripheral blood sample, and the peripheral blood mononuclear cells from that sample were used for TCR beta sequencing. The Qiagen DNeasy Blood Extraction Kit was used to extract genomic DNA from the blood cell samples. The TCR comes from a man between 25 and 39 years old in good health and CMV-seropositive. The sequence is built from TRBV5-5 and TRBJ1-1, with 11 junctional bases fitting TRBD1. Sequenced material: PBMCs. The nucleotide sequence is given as TGTGCCAGCAGCTGGGACAGGGGGATCGGTGAAGCTTTCTTT. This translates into CASSWDRGIGEAFF.